This is a list of T cell receptor beta chains from one sample in a study of shared clonotypes between healthy human individuals. TCRdb's copy holds only in-frame clones and misses some; the assay was immunoSEQ multiplex PCR. The profile shows about 2.3 million clones, about nine tenths of them singletons. The sample consisted of naive CD4+ T cells from PBMCs. Receptors were obtained from a young man in good health. Some clones in this sample may be carry-over from other donors' samples. Both conserved end residues are part of each CDR3. A D gene is named only where the DNA matches it firmly.

>TRBV5-1|.|TRBJ2-6
CASSPRGANVLTF
TGCGCCAGCAGCCCGCGGGGGGCCAACGTCCTGACTTTC
>TRBV18|.|TRBJ2-2
CASSPTGELFF
TGTGCCAGCTCCCCTACCGGGGAGCTGTTTTTT
>TRBV7-2|.|TRBJ2-5
CASSLEVFVGRQYF
TGTGCCAGCAGCTTAGAAGTTTTTGTAGGACGACAGTACTTC
>TRBV9|TRBD2|TRBJ2-1
CASSVASGRSYNEQFF
TGTGCCAGCAGCGTAGCTAGCGGGAGGTCCTACAATGAGCAGTTCTTC
>TRBV5-1|TRBD1|TRBJ1-4
CASSLPGGNEKLFF
TGCGCCAGCAGCTTGCCAGGGGGGAATGAAAAACTGTTTTTT
>TRBV11-3|.|TRBJ2-2
CASSPRKTGELFF
TGTGCCAGCAGCCCACGGAAGACCGGGGAGCTGTTTTTT
>TRBV6-1|.|TRBJ1-3
CASSFGGNTIYF
TGTGCCAGTAGTTTTGGGGGAAACACCATATATTTT
>TRBV25-1|TRBD1|TRBJ1-2
CASSGGDRGSYGYTF
TGTGCCAGCAGTGGCGGGGACAGGGGATCCTATGGCTACACCTTC
>TRBV7-2|TRBD2|TRBJ2-1
CASSSYRRELNEQFF
TGTGCCAGCAGCTCCTATCGGCGGGAGTTGAATGAGCAGTTCTTC
>TRBV30|.|TRBJ1-5
CAWSRFGGDKYSNQPQHF
TGTGCCTGGAGTCGCTTCGGGGGAGACAAATATAGCAATCAGCCCCAGCATTTT
>TRBV19|TRBD2|TRBJ2-4
CASSIRGDSGRVAKNIQYF
TGTGCCAGTAGTATAAGAGGGGACTCCGGGAGGGTAGCCAAAAACATTCAGTACTTC
>TRBV5-4|.|TRBJ1-1
CASSLNLGGTEAFF
TGTGCCAGCAGCTTGAATCTGGGGGGAACTGAAGCTTTCTTT
>TRBV6-1|.|TRBJ2-7
CASSQYSGNYEQYF
TGTGCCAGCAGTCAATACAGCGGAAACTACGAGCAGTACTTC